Shown below are 22 T cell receptor beta chains from a single sample sequenced in a study of blood T cell repertoires in COVID-19 (dated by TCRdb to the early 2020s). The method behind the library was the immunoSEQ multiplex PCR assay. TCRdb re-hosts the immuneACCESS table, in-frame sequences only. Its copies lack some clones; in the studies checked, an unresolved V gene accounts for under half of them, and the cause for the rest is not known. In this sample the table shows approximately 160,000 clones, approximately 80% of which occur a single time. About 3.8% of the sample rests with the top ten. Specimen: peripheral blood. The source of these receptors is a woman aged 80 or over with acute or convalescent COVID-19.

The V gene is TRBV9, the J gene TRBJ2-7; 11 bases line up with TRBD1. J gave up 1 base and V 0 bases, and 0 bases lay outside the gene matches. CDR3 size: 15 residues. Per the germline V gene, CDR1 is SGDLS and CDR2 is YYNGEE. CDR3 sequence reads: CASSVGDRGSYEQYF. CDR3 in DNA: TGTGCCAGCAGCGTAGGGGACAGGGGGTCCTACGAGCAGTACTTC. Variable domain in full (rest from reference TRBV9 and TRBJ2-7): DSGVTQTPKHLITATGQRVTLRCSPRSGDLSVYWYQQSLDQGLQFLIQYYNGEERAKGNILERFSAQQFPDLHSELNLSSLELGDSALYFCASSVGDRGSYEQYFGPGTRLTVT.

The chain links TRBV9 to TRBJ1-4; TRBD1 agrees at 7 bases. Germline V CDR1 and CDR2: SGDLS, YYNGEE. The CDR3 covers 16 residues. The trim removed 4 bases at V and 8 bases at J, leaving 14 bases unmatched. The CDR3 protein is CASSPNTGTESEKLFF. CDR3 DNA: TGTGCCAGCAGCCCAAATACCGGGACAGAAAGCGAAAAACTGTTTTTT.

The chain joins TRBV6-5 to TRBJ1-2; 8 bases line up with TRBD1. Germline-derived CDR1 and CDR2 are MNHEY and SVGAGI. After removal of 6 bases from V and 3 bases from J, the junction contained 3 bases not matched to a gene. This CDR3 has 13 amino acids. The CDR3 nucleotides are TGTGCCAGCAGCCTGGGACAGGACTATGGCTACACCTTC. This gives the protein CASSLGQDYGYTF.

The rearrangement links TRBV10-3 to TRBJ1-1, with 8 positions matching TRBD1. Per the germline V gene, CDR1 is ENHRY and CDR2 is SYGVKD. The CDR3 runs to 16 residues. Germline trimming cut 6 bases from V and 4 bases from J; bases unmatched to any gene: 13. The CDR3 bases are TGTGCCATCAGGGAAGCAGGGGGCCACGGGGGCACTGAAGCTTTCTTT. Protein product: CAIREAGGHGGTEAFF.

This sequence joins TRBV9 and TRBJ2-5; D is possibly TRBD2 (6 bases). Germline-derived CDR1 and CDR2 are SGDLS and YYNGEE. The V gene lost 3 bases and the J gene lost 2 bases, with 17 bases spanning the gap. The CDR3 has 16 residues. For the CDR3, the DNA is TGTGCCAGCAGCGGTCTCGGGGTGGGGGGTCAAGAGACCCAGTACTTC. It encodes CASSGLGVGGQETQYF.

This clone appeared a single time. The chain has TRBV18 and TRBJ1-5; weak D call: TRBD1 (5 bases). The germline gives CDR1 KGHSH, CDR2 LQKENI. The CDR3 is made up of 16 amino acids. V was pared by 0 bases and J by 4 bases, with 13 bases between. As DNA, the CDR3 is TGTGCCAGCTCACCACCGCCAGGACACCCAAATCAGCCCCAGCATTTT. Translation gives CASSPPPGHPNQPQHF.

V usage is TRBV19 and J usage is TRBJ1-5; TRBD1 aligns across 10 bases. The CDR3 runs 17 residues. J lost 6 bases, V lost 7 bases, and 15 bases had no gene match. CDR1 is LNHDA, CDR2 SQIVND, per germline (reference sequence). The DNA of the CDR3 is TGTGCCAGTACCGTTCTCTCCGGGACAGGGGTGGGTCAGCCCCAGCATTTT. It yields the protein CASTVLSGTGVGQPQHF.

The chain has TRBV30 and TRBJ2-2, with 12 bases fitting TRBD2. The V gene end was trimmed by 6 bases and the J gene end by 0 bases; junction bases not matched to a gene: 11. The CDR3 runs to 18 residues. Germline V gene lookup returns CDR1 GTSNPN and CDR2 SVGIG (reference sequence). CDR3 DNA sequence: TGTGCCTGCAGCCCCGGGTCTAGCGGGGGGGCGAACACCGGGGAGCTGTTTTTT. Amino acids: CACSPGSSGGANTGELFF.

The chain's CDR3 is CASSVGVEGSYGYTF. CDR3 sequence (DNA): TGTGCCAGCAGCGTCGGGGTCGAGGGAAGCTATGGCTACACCTTC. The rearrangement uses TRBV9 and TRBJ1-2; no reliable D call. The V and J ends lost 2 bases and 4 bases respectively, with 15 bases between them. This CDR3 is built from 15 residues. Germline-derived CDR1 and CDR2 are SGDLS and YYNGEE.

The chain uses TRBV19 and TRBJ2-1, with D perhaps matching TRBD1 (6 bases). Trimming shortened V by 9 bases and J by 7 bases, and 22 bases separated the two germline ends. The CDR3 has 15 amino acids. The germline V gene encodes CDR1 LNHDA and CDR2 SQIVND (reference sequence). The CDR3 region is CASQVGGHPFNEQFF. The CDR3 DNA follows: TGTGCCAGCCAAGTAGGGGGACACCCATTTAATGAGCAGTTCTTC.

This clone was seen only a few times. The gene calls are TRBV2 and TRBJ1-5, with 11 bases lining up with TRBD1. The ends lost 6 bases at V and 4 bases at J; junction bases unmatched: 17. CDR1 is SNHLY, CDR2 FYNNEI, per germline. CDR3 length: 19 amino acids. The CDR3 region has the DNA TGTGCCAGCAGCGCCACCCCGGGACAGGGGGTCGGGGGTAATCAGCCCCAGCATTTT. Protein product: CASSATPGQGVGGNQPQHF.

The J gene is TRBJ2-1, the V gene TRBV6-5, with 7 bases identical to TRBD2. CDR1 MNHEY and CDR2 SVGAGI come from the germline V gene. J was trimmed by 3 bases and V by 6 bases; bases with no gene match: 2. The CDR3 sequence is 13 residues long. In DNA form, the CDR3 reads TGTGCCAGCAGAGCGGGATTCTACAATGAGCAGTTCTTC. It codes for CASRAGFYNEQFF.

The V call is TRBV3-1 (or the pseudogene TRBV3-2), the J call TRBJ2-5, with 10 bases aligning to TRBD2. Germline assignment: CDR1 LGHDT and CDR2 YNNKEL (reference sequence). This CDR3 region has 15 residues. After removal of 3 bases from V and 6 bases from J, the junction contained 7 bases not matched to a gene. This CDR3 reads CASSHSGGAGKTQYF. Written as DNA, the CDR3 is TGTGCCAGCAGCCACAGCGGGGGGGCCGGAAAGACCCAGTACTTC.

This clone was detected once. The gene calls are TRBV7-2 and TRBJ1-4; D is undetermined. The CDR3 loop spans 14 amino acids. Trimming removed 2 bases from V and 12 bases from J, with 16 bases in between. The V gene's germline CDR1 is SGHTA and CDR2 FQGNSA. DNA of the CDR3: TGTGCCAGCAGCTTATTGCGCGGACGAGGGCAACTGTTTTTT. It specifies CASSLLRGRGQLFF.

The V gene is TRBV5-1, the J gene TRBJ2-2; D possibly corresponds to TRBD1 (6 bases). With 2 bases removed from V and 6 bases from J, the gap between germline ends came to 11 bases. The germline gives CDR1 SGHRS, CDR2 YFSETQ. The CDR3 runs 14 residues. Written as DNA, the CDR3 is TGCGCCAGCAGCTTTGGACAGTACGCCGGGGAGCTGTTTTTT. Its translation is CASSFGQYAGELFF.

V usage is TRBV28 and J usage is TRBJ2-7, with D possibly TRBD1 on 6 matching bases. Trimming shortened V by 2 bases and J by 0 bases, and 8 bases separated the two germline ends. This CDR3 is 14 amino acids long. CDR1 is MDHEN and CDR2 is SYDVKM in the germline V gene. In DNA, the CDR3 is TGTGCCAGCAGTTTAGGGGGCTCCTCCTACGAGCAGTACTTC. It encodes CASSLGGSSYEQYF.

The rearrangement links TRBV4-3 to TRBJ1-1; 7 bases map to TRBD1. Germline values: CDR1 LGHNA, CDR2 YSLEER. The CDR3 contains 18 residues. Losses at the gene ends were 1 base for V and 0 bases for J; bases not matched to a gene: 11. The CDR3, as DNA: TGCGCCAGCAGCCAAGTGTCGGGGGACAGACGTATGAACACTGAAGCTTTCTTT. The encoded protein is CASSQVSGDRRMNTEAFF.

The rearrangement uses TRBV2 and TRBJ2-1; 10 nucleotides line up with TRBD2. CDR3 length: 12 residues. The germline gives CDR1 SNHLY, CDR2 FYNNEI. V shed 6 bases, J shed 13 bases, and the junction held 6 bases outside the gene matches. CDR3 coding DNA: TGTGCCAGCAGCATGGCTAGCGGGAGTCAGTTCTTC. It encodes CASSMASGSQFF.

This clone came up once. The rearrangement uses TRBV7-2 and TRBJ2-3; 9 nucleotides match TRBD1. The germline V gene encodes CDR1 SGHTA and CDR2 FQGNSA. V dropped 1 base and J dropped 13; count of bases not matched to a gene: 9. CDR3 length: 14 amino acids. CDR3 amino acids: CASSLDPGTGTEYF. In nucleotides, the CDR3 is TGTGCCAGCAGCTTAGATCCCGGGACAGGGACTGAGTATTTT.

The CDR3 is CASGSGGGFDTQYF. Here the CDR3 DNA reads TGTGCCAGCGGGAGCGGCGGGGGGTTTGATACGCAGTATTTT. The chain carries TRBV6-5 and TRBJ2-3; 8 bases match TRBD2. The CDR3 covers 14 residues. The germline V gene has CDR1 MNHEY and CDR2 SVGAGI. The trim removed 8 bases at V and 6 bases at J, leaving 10 bases unmatched.

The J gene is TRBJ1-1, the V gene TRBV27; 7 nucleotides match TRBD1. This CDR3 is 16 amino acids long. V shed 3 bases and J 0 bases; nucleotides not matched to a gene: 7. Germline V CDR1 and CDR2: MNHEY, SMNVEV (reference sequence). For the CDR3, the DNA is TGTGCCAGCAGTTTCACCGGGACAGAGGTGAACACTGAAGCTTTCTTT. As protein: CASSFTGTEVNTEAFF.

This sequence joins TRBV30 and TRBJ1-2, with D unclear. CDR1 and CDR2 from the germline V gene are GTSNPN and SVGIG (reference sequence). This CDR3 comprises 13 residues. Between the trimmed V and J ends, which lost 4 bases and 4 bases, there was a span of 13 bases. CDR3 in amino acids: CAWNRREGYGYTF. The CDR3 nucleotides are TGTGCCTGGAACAGACGGGAGGGCTATGGCTACACCTTC. Looking up the rest from reference TRBV30 and TRBJ1-2 gives the full variable domain: SQTIHQWPATLVQPVGSPLSLECTVEGTSNPNLYWYRQAAGRGLQLLFYSVGIGQISSEVPQNLSASRPQDRQFILSSKKLLLSDSGFYLCAWNRREGYGYTFGSGTRLTVV.